This TCR beta chain comes out of a study of T cells in Graves' hyperthyroidism and ophthalmopathy. Any patient presenting with uncontrolled infection, other autoimmune disease, pregnancy or lactation was left out. The blood sample dates from first hyperthyroidism diagnosis, preceding any ophthalmopathy symptoms. PBMCs stemmed from 8.5 to 10 ml fresh peripheral blood. The table lists this clonotype with many counts. As yet, its antigen is unknown. RNA transcripts gave rise to amplified TCR beta CDR3 regions. The primer set for the first-round RT-PCR of the TCR CDR3 was HTBI. TCRdb reanalysed the multiplex PCR reads using MiXCR and keeps one entry per CDR3 protein. The data contain 370,000 or so distinct CDR3 sequences, roughly 14% of them singletons. Overall study results and limits: The majority of expanded thyroid clonotypes above 0.001 also appeared in blood.

CDR1 and CDR2 (germline): DFQATT, SNEGSKA (reference sequence). The CDR3 consists of 14 residues. J gave up 4 bases and V 7 bases, and 10 bases lay outside the gene matches. Sequencing used blood. The rearrangement uses TRBV20-1 and TRBJ2-1; 7 bases are a match to TRBD2. The receptor was derived from a woman between 18 and 29 years old with Graves' hyperthyroidism that later progressed to Graves' ophthalmopathy. CDR3 sequence reads: CSGEWRERYNEQFF. DNA of the CDR3: TGCAGTGGCGAGTGGCGGGAGCGGTACAATGAGCAGTTCTTC.